Listed below are T cell receptor beta chains from one sample, sequenced in a study of shared T cell receptors in the human thymus. TCRdb's copy holds only in-frame clones and misses some; the assay was immunoSEQ multiplex PCR. This table holds hundreds of thousands of clones, 75% to 80% found once. These data also formed part of another study, on human thymus T cells.

What was sequenced was thymocytes. The receptors were gathered from a boy younger than two with a congenital heart defect. The CDR3 runs from the conserved cysteine through the conserved F or W. The D gene is left open where the match is weak. Clone size is given for some rows only: seen once, a few or many times, or a class if the clone is expanded.

cdr3_length | j_call | d_call | clone_size | v_call | cdr3_aa | cdr3_nt
18 | TRBJ2-2 | TRBD2 | NA | TRBV29-1 | CSALIEAGTRLNTGELFF | TGCAGCGCCCTTATCGAGGCCGGGACTAGGCTAAACACCGGGGAGCTGTTTTTT
14 | TRBJ2-7 | TRBD1 | NA | TRBV10-3 | CAIRGDRGQKEQYF | TGTGCCATCAGGGGGGACAGGGGGCAGAAAGAGCAGTACTTC
16 | TRBJ2-1 | NA | NA | TRBV27 | CASTPWGDSSYNEQFF | TGTGCCAGCACCCCATGGGGGGATAGCTCCTACAATGAGCAGTTCTTC
18 | TRBJ2-2 | NA | NA | TRBV11-2 | CASSLKVVGAVNTGELFF | TGTGCCAGCAGCTTAAAGGTGGTGGGGGCTGTTAACACCGGGGAGCTGTTTTTT
15 | TRBJ2-3 | NA | NA | TRBV7-2 | CASTRSRRRTDTQYF | TGTGCCAGCACCCGGAGTCGGAGGCGTACAGATACGCAGTATTTT
14 | TRBJ2-2 | TRBD2 | NA | TRBV4-1 | CASSQESGAGELFF | TGCGCCAGCAGCCAAGAAAGCGGGGCCGGGGAGCTGTTTTTT
16 | TRBJ2-7 | NA | few | TRBV18 | CASSLRGRAGRFEQYF | TGTGCCAGCTCACTGAGGGGTAGGGCCGGGAGATTCGAGCAGTACTTC
14 | TRBJ2-3 | NA | few | TRBV5-4 | CASSDVAKKDTQYF | TGTGCCAGCAGCGACGTAGCTAAGAAGGATACGCAGTATTTT
15 | TRBJ2-3 | TRBD2 | few | TRBV30 | CAWSIAGGSADTQYF | TGTGCCTGGAGTATTGCGGGAGGAAGCGCAGATACGCAGTATTTT
16 | TRBJ1-1 | TRBD1 | NA | TRBV19 | CASSIRDRDEQTEAFF | TGTGCCAGTAGTATCCGGGACAGGGACGAACAGACTGAAGCTTTCTTT
15 | TRBJ1-3 | NA | few | TRBV14 | CASSQGQSSGNTIYF | TGTGCCAGCAGCCAAGGACAGAGCTCTGGAAACACCATATATTTT
18 | TRBJ2-5 | TRBD2 | NA | TRBV9 | CASSVTLAGVLYQETQYF | TGTGCCAGCAGCGTAACACTAGCGGGAGTCCTGTACCAAGAGACCCAGTACTTC
14 | TRBJ2-7 | NA | NA | TRBV27 | CASSLFSGSYEQYF | TGTGCCAGCAGTTTATTTTCCGGGTCCTACGAGCAGTACTTC
17 | TRBJ1-1 | TRBD1 | NA | TRBV7-6 | CASSLAFGTVQNTEAFF | TGTGCCAGCAGCTTAGCGTTCGGGACAGTACAGAACACTGAAGCTTTCTTT
16 | TRBJ2-3 | TRBD2 | NA | TRBV29-1 | CSAPAPSGERCDTQYF | TGCAGCGCCCCAGCTCCTAGCGGGGAGCGGTGTGATACGCAGTATTTT
13 | TRBJ2-7 | TRBD2 | NA | TRBV7-7 | CASSTTAAGVQYF | TGTGCTAGCAGCACGACAGCAGCGGGAGTGCAGTACTTC
14 | TRBJ1-5 | NA | NA | TRBV28 | CASSSVRSNQPQHF | TGTGCCAGCAGTTCCGTTCGGAGTAATCAGCCCCAGCATTTT
13 | TRBJ1-5 | TRBD1 | NA | TRBV6-1 | CASNGTGNQPQHF | TGTGCCAGCAACGGGACAGGGAATCAGCCCCAGCATTTT
15 | TRBJ2-5 | NA | NA | TRBV6-1 | CASTSRGAPPETQYF | TGTGCCAGCACCTCCCGGGGGGCCCCACCAGAGACCCAGTACTTC
17 | TRBJ2-2 | NA | NA | TRBV10-2 | CASSDTKGLANTGELFF | TGCGCCAGCAGTGACACAAAGGGACTCGCGAACACCGGGGAGCTGTTTTTT
16 | TRBJ1-1 | NA | NA | TRBV5-1 | CASSLDTRTGDTEAFF | TGCGCCAGCAGCCTCGATACCCGGACGGGAGACACTGAAGCTTTCTTT
15 | TRBJ2-3 | TRBD2 | few | TRBV11-1 | CASSLASGSSDTQYF | TGTGCCAGCAGCTTAGCTAGCGGGAGCTCAGATACGCAGTATTTT
12 | TRBJ2-3 | NA | few | TRBV5-4 | CASSLNGDTQYF | TGTGCCAGCAGCTTGAACGGAGATACGCAGTATTTT
14 | TRBJ1-5 | NA | NA | TRBV6-1 | CASTGQRGNQPQHF | TGTGCCAGCACGGGCCAGAGGGGCAATCAGCCCCAGCATTTT
15 | TRBJ2-1 | TRBD1 | NA | TRBV10-3 | CAIANGDRGENEQFF | TGTGCCATCGCCAACGGGGACAGGGGGGAGAATGAGCAGTTCTTC
16 | TRBJ1-4 | TRBD1 | NA | TRBV6-6 | CASSYWRTGKEEKLFF | TGTGCCAGCAGTTACTGGAGGACAGGGAAGGAGGAAAAACTGTTTTTT
15 | TRBJ1-2 | NA | once | TRBV18 | CASSPPKTGTYGYTF | TGTGCCAGCTCACCCCCCAAGACAGGAACCTATGGCTACACCTTC
17 | TRBJ1-5 | NA | NA | TRBV10-3 | CAISESQEPGGNQPQHF | TGTGCCATCAGTGAGTCGCAGGAACCCGGGGGCAATCAGCCCCAGCATTTT
16 | TRBJ1-4 | TRBD1 | NA | TRBV27 | CASSPRRTGQNEKLFF | TGTGCCAGCAGTCCCCGTCGGACAGGGCAGAATGAAAAACTGTTTTTT
17 | TRBJ2-1 | TRBD2 | NA | TRBV15 | CATSRAPRTSSYNEQFF | TGTGCCACCAGCAGAGCCCCGCGGACTAGCTCCTACAATGAGCAGTTCTTC
17 | TRBJ1-3 | TRBD1 | NA | TRBV5-4 | CASSLSDRASFEGTIYF | TGTGCCAGCAGCTTGTCGGACAGGGCGAGTTTTGAGGGCACCATATATTTT